This T cell receptor (beta chain) was identified during a study of technical replicates of blood from several donors. Sequencing used immunoSEQ multiplex PCR; TCRdb keeps in-frame clones, though not all of them. This table has about 70,000 clones, roughly 90% appearing once. The receptor comes from a human donor in good health. Sequenced sample: T cells isolated from PBMCs.

CDR3 protein: CASSSRDMGGDTQYF. The CDR3 DNA reads TGCGCCAGCAGCAGCCGGGACATGGGAGGGGATACGCAGTATTTT. This chain joins TRBV5-1 and TRBJ2-3; a weak D match, TRBD2 (7 bases). The CDR3 contains 15 residues. Deletions cut 4 bases from V and 6 bases from J, with 18 bases between. The germline V gene has CDR1 SGHRS and CDR2 YFSETQ.